Listed here is a single T cell receptor beta chain. Its antigen is unidentified. This sample is part of a study of cytotoxic CD8 clonotypes in ibrutinib-treated CLL. Broader study findings: Measured clonality at baseline was greater than in age-matched healthy donors and tracked with circulating CD8+ T-cell counts. The clonality rise at ibrutinib response reflected private clonotype expansion.

Deep sequencing aimed at 1 in 200,000 to 1 in 1 million T cells' resolution. Some clones are missing from TCRdb's copy, which holds only in-frame ones; the method was immunoSEQ multiplex PCR. The sample holds 130,000 or so clones, 70% to 80% seen once. The CDR3 covers 13 residues. Trimming took 4 bases from V and 4 from J, leaving 11 bases between them. Germline loops: CDR1 GTSNPN, CDR2 SVGIG (reference sequence). Specimen: PBMCs, collected after 12 months of ibrutinib treatment. The rearrangement uses TRBV30 and TRBJ1-3; TRBD1 is a possible D gene (5 bases). The sequence came from a human donor with chronic lymphocytic leukemia. CDR3 protein: CAWTGTLGNTIYF. In DNA form, the CDR3 reads TGTGCCTGGACCGGGACGCTCGGAAACACCATATATTTT.